This note documents a single TCR beta chain sequence. The sample is drawn from a study of control samples from healthy donors and cancer patients. The germline gives CDR1 MNHEY, CDR2 SVGEGT. Losses at the gene ends were 5 bases for V and 8 bases for J; bases not matched to a gene: 11. This CDR3 spans 14 amino acids. Some clones are missing from TCRdb's copy, which holds only in-frame ones; the method was immunoSEQ multiplex PCR. The sample contains some 150,000 clones, approximately 91% of which appear only once. This chain uses TRBV6-2 or TRBV6-3 with TRBJ2-7; 8 positions match TRBD1. The sequence was collected from a young man in good health. Source material: blood. The CDR3 bases are TGTGCCAGCAGTGACGACAGGGGCAGTTCAAAGCAGTACTTC. The encoded protein is CASSDDRGSSKQYF.